The 22 T cell receptor beta chains reported below all come from one sample, sequenced in a study of blood T cell repertoires in COVID-19. Profiling relied on immunoSEQ multiplex PCR, and the TCRdb table lists in-frame clones only, not all of them. The sample shows approximately 150,000 clones, 65% to 90% of them seen only once. Sequenced material: peripheral blood. The receptors shown here come from a human donor in a cohort sampled during active COVID-19.

In DNA, the CDR3 is TGTGCCAGCAAGCCAGGGGGCTCTGGAAACACCATATATTTT. Translation: CASKPGGSGNTIYF. The chain recombines TRBV4-2 with TRBJ1-3; the match to TRBD1 covers 7 bases. The CDR3 runs 14 residues. Per the germline V gene, CDR1 is LGHNA and CDR2 is YNFKEQ. Trimming at V came to 7 bases and at J to 0 bases, leaving 3 bases not matched to a gene.

This clone has only a few counts. V gene TRBV7-9 combines with J gene TRBJ2-3, with 13 positions matching TRBD2. Losses at the gene ends were 6 bases for V and 3 bases for J; bases not matched to a gene: 6. Germline CDR1 SEHNR, CDR2 FQNEAQ (reference sequence). The CDR3 totals 16 residues. CDR3 region: CASSKGTSGMTDTQYF. DNA for the CDR3: TGTGCCAGCAGTAAGGGGACTAGCGGGATGACAGATACGCAGTATTTT.

This chain connects TRBV4-3 to TRBJ1-2, with D possibly TRBD1 on 6 matching bases. The CDR3 spans 14 residues. The V gene lost 4 bases and the J gene lost 6 bases, with 15 bases spanning the gap. Germline CDR1 LGHNA, CDR2 YSLEER. CDR3 bases: TGCGCCAGCAGCCCCATAGGGGGGGCTCATGGCTACACCTTC. The encoded protein is CASSPIGGAHGYTF.

This clone appeared a single time. V gene TRBV10-3 combines with J gene TRBJ2-5; 9 bases line up with TRBD1. The CDR3 loop spans 15 amino acids. The V and J ends lost 10 bases and 1 base, in that order; junction bases with no gene match: 10. Germline CDR1 and CDR2: ENHRY and SYGVKD. The CDR3 bases are TGTGCCAGCAAAGGACAGGGGTTGCCCCAAGAGACCCAGTACTTC. Its translation: CASKGQGLPQETQYF.

Here the CDR3 reads CASNTGTAQETQYF. The CDR3 DNA reads as TGTGCCAGCAATACAGGGACGGCGCAAGAGACCCAGTACTTC. This sequence joins TRBV7-9 and TRBJ2-5; weak D call: TRBD1 (6 bases). The V gene lost 7 bases and the J gene lost 2 bases, with 14 bases spanning the gap. The CDR3 covers 14 residues. Per germline, CDR1 SEHNR and CDR2 FQNEAQ (reference sequence).

At least ten counts were recorded for this clone. The chain is built from TRBV2 and TRBJ2-2, with D tentatively TRBD1 (6 bases). Per germline, CDR1 SNHLY and CDR2 FYNNEI. The V end was cut by 4 bases, the J end by 0 bases, with 12 bases between. There are 16 residues in the CDR3. The CDR3: CASSVRGFTNTGELFF. CDR3 coding DNA: TGTGCCAGCAGTGTGAGGGGGTTTACGAACACCGGGGAGCTGTTTTTT.

The V call is TRBV13, the J call TRBJ2-1; 8 positions agree with TRBD2. The ends lost 4 bases at V and 6 bases at J; junction bases unmatched: 11. The V gene's germline CDR1 is PRHDT and CDR2 FYEKMQ (reference sequence). This CDR3 contains 16 residues. DNA of the CDR3: TGTGCCAGCAGCTCACCGGGCGGGGGGTCGCTCAATGAGCAGTTCTTC. This codes for CASSSPGGGSLNEQFF.

The chain links TRBV30 to TRBJ1-6; D possibly corresponds to TRBD1 (5 bases). The CDR3 consists of 16 residues. The germline CDR1 and CDR2 sequences are GTSNPN and SVGIG (reference sequence). Trimming pared 2 bases from V and 4 bases from J, leaving 15 bases between. The CDR3 loop reads CAWSPGHRKYNSPLHF. As DNA, the CDR3 is TGTGCCTGGAGTCCTGGACACCGAAAGTATAATTCACCCCTCCACTTT. The variable domain in full, completed from reference TRBV30 and TRBJ1-6, reads SQTIHQWPATLVQPVGSPLSLECTVEGTSNPNLYWYRQAAGRGLQLLFYSVGIGQISSEVPQNLSASRPQDRQFILSSKKLLLSDSGFYLCAWSPGHRKYNSPLHFGNGTRLTVT.

This clone is a singleton in its sample. J is TRBJ2-7 and V is TRBV5-1, with 10 bases matching TRBD1. The V segment lost 3 bases and the J segment 5 bases; nucleotides outside the gene matches: 8. CDR1 is SGHRS, CDR2 YFSETQ, per germline. The CDR3 contains 15 residues. Here the CDR3 reads CASSWGDRGVDEQYF. The DNA of the CDR3 is TGCGCCAGCAGCTGGGGGGACAGGGGAGTGGACGAGCAGTACTTC.

The chain employs TRBV7-6 and TRBJ2-1; D call uncertain. The germline V and J ends were trimmed by 2 bases and 3 bases, with 5 bases remaining between them. CDR1 is SGHVS and CDR2 is FNYEAQ in the germline V gene. CDR3 length: 13 amino acids. CDR3 region: CASSLQFYNEQFF. For the CDR3, the DNA is TGTGCCAGCAGCTTACAGTTCTACAATGAGCAGTTCTTC.

The chain links TRBV2 to TRBJ1-6; 9 nucleotides line up with TRBD1. The CDR3 extends over 15 amino acids. The germline CDR1 and CDR2 sequences are SNHLY and FYNNEI. V lost 0 bases to trimming and J lost 13 bases; unmatched junction nucleotides: 7. The CDR3 nucleotides are TGTGCCAGCAGTGAAGCGTCCCGGGACAGGGATCCCCTCCACTTT. It specifies CASSEASRDRDPLHF.

The table lists this clone with a count of one. This chain links TRBV11-2 with TRBJ2-7; D is possibly TRBD1 (6 bases). The CDR3 totals 14 residues. Trimming stripped 7 bases from V and 2 bases from J, with 15 bases between. Looked up from germline, CDR1 is SGHAT and CDR2 is FQNNGV. CDR3 DNA sequence: TGTGCCAGCAACACGTACAGGGAAGCCTACGAGCAGTACTTC. Translated, it gives CASNTYREAYEQYF.

The chain joins TRBV7-6 to TRBJ2-7; 7 bases fit TRBD2. V was clipped by 1 base and J by 0 bases; unmatched bases: 9. The CDR3 runs 17 residues. Germline lookup yields CDR1 SGHVS and CDR2 FNYEAQ. The CDR3 sequence: CASSLGGTTSPSYEQYF. CDR3 DNA sequence: TGTGCCAGCAGCTTAGGGGGGACTACTTCCCCCTCCTACGAGCAGTACTTC.

The CDR3 bases are TGTGCCAGCAGGACGGGCCCTAGCGGGACCACAGATACGCAGTATTTT. Amino acid sequence: CASRTGPSGTTDTQYF. V usage is TRBV5-4 and J usage is TRBJ2-3; 9 nucleotides match TRBD2. This CDR3 contains 16 residues. After removal of 5 bases from V and 2 bases from J, the junction contained 9 bases not matched to a gene. CDR1 SGHNT and CDR2 YYREEE come from the germline V gene (reference sequence).

In this sample, this clone turned up once. This rearrangement joins TRBV7-9 to TRBJ1-2; D is undetermined. Deletions cut 1 base from V and 9 bases from J, with 12 bases between. The germline V gene has CDR1 SEHNR and CDR2 FQNEAQ (reference sequence). CDR3 length: 13 amino acids. CDR3 loop: CASSLVEEASYTF. The CDR3 nucleotides read TGTGCCAGCAGCTTAGTCGAGGAAGCCAGCTACACCTTC.

The CDR3 sequence: CASSLTGYEQYF. The CDR3 DNA follows: TGTGCCAGCAGCTTGACAGGGTACGAGCAGTACTTC. The V and J genes are TRBV5-6 and TRBJ2-7; TRBD1 is a possible D gene (6 bases). This CDR3 is built from 12 residues. Germline assignment: CDR1 SGHDT and CDR2 YYEEEE. V was pared by 1 base and J by 4 bases, with 6 bases between.

V usage is TRBV9 and J usage is TRBJ2-2; 8 nucleotides align to TRBD2. After removal of 0 bases from V and 5 bases from J, the junction contained 9 bases not matched to a gene. Germline V gives CDR1 SGDLS, CDR2 YYNGEE. CDR3 length: 17 residues. The CDR3 DNA reads TGTGCCAGCAGCGTAGGGGATAGCGGGATGGTTACCGGGGAGCTGTTTTTT. Encoded protein: CASSVGDSGMVTGELFF.

The chain is built from TRBV7-3 and TRBJ2-1; tentatively, D is TRBD1 (6 bases). Trimming left V 2 bases short and J 8 bases short, with 22 bases between. This CDR3 comprises 17 residues. Germline CDR1 reads SGHTA; CDR2 reads FQGTGA. In DNA, the CDR3 is TGTGCCAGCAGCTTAGCCACAGGGTGGGCCAACTTGTATGAGCAGTTCTTC. The encoded protein is CASSLATGWANLYEQFF.

This chain links TRBV7-9 with TRBJ2-3, with D possibly being TRBD1 (6 bases). V was shortened by 6 bases and J by 2 bases, with 12 bases between the two germline ends. CDR1 and CDR2 (germline): SEHNR, FQNEAQ (reference sequence). The CDR3 totals 14 residues. The chain's CDR3 is CASRPGTSTDTQYF. DNA of the CDR3: TGTGCCAGCAGACCCGGGACATCCACAGATACGCAGTATTTT.

This rearrangement joins TRBV7-2 to TRBJ2-3, with 8 bases aligning to TRBD2. CDR3 length: 14 amino acids. Germline V gene data show CDR1 as SGHTA and CDR2 as FQGNSA. J was trimmed by 5 bases and V by 0 bases; bases with no gene match: 1. The CDR3 nucleotides read TGTGCCAGCAGCTTAGCGGCGGGGGGAGATACGCAGTATTTT. Protein product: CASSLAAGGDTQYF.

This clone is a singleton in its sample. V is TRBV9 and J is TRBJ2-3, with D unclear. The CDR3 is made up of 15 amino acids. Germline CDR1 and CDR2: SGDLS and YYNGEE. The V end was cut by 2 bases, the J end by 2 bases, with 12 bases between. CDR3 coding DNA: TGTGCCAGCAGCGTGGTCACTGCGGCCACAGATACGCAGTATTTT. Protein product: CASSVVTAATDTQYF.

This clone was counted a few times. J is TRBJ1-6 and V is TRBV7-2, with D uncertain. CDR1 is SGHTA, CDR2 FQGNSA, per germline. Trimming pared 1 base from V and 0 bases from J, leaving 4 bases between. The length of the CDR3 is 15 residues. CDR3 nucleotide sequence: TGTGCCAGCAGCTTAGACAGCTCCTATAATTCACCCCTCCACTTT. This gives the protein CASSLDSSYNSPLHF.